The clone carrying this T cell receptor beta chain has only one observation. Its antigen is undetermined. This sample stems from a study of T cell clonotyping in hematopoietic cell transplantation. Study details: Recipients' pretransplant samples followed cytoreduction. General observations from the study: Higher Inverse Simpson Index values in graft donor and pretransplant recipient predicted broader posttransplant TCR diversity.

Libraries were prepared by immunoSEQ multiplex PCR; TCRdb keeps only in-frame clonotypes and omits some of them. The sample holds approximately 50,000 clones; approximately 90% are singletons and the top ten take 5.9%. This CDR3 spans 15 amino acids. V dropped 5 bases and J dropped 1 base, with 11 bases sitting between them. The germline gives CDR1 SGHTA, CDR2 FQGNSA. Time point reported: recipient sample about 28 days before transplant, after cytoreduction. The TCR comes from a man in his fifties or sixties with biphenotypic leukemia. Some clones in this sample may be carry-over from other donors' samples. The J gene is TRBJ2-2, the V gene TRBV7-2, with D maybe TRBD2 (5 bases). This sample comprised peripheral blood mononuclear cells, obtained before stem cell transplant. CDR3 residues: CASSLSGGNTGELFF. The CDR3 nucleotides are TGTGCCAGCAGCCTCAGCGGAGGGAACACCGGGGAGCTGTTTTTT.